Following are 20 T cell receptor beta chains from one sample sequenced in a study of cytomegalovirus exposure and HLA in healthy donors. The PCR was carried out with 60 Vbeta primers and 13 Jbeta primers. Measured with immunoSEQ multiplex PCR; TCRdb has only the in-frame clones, and not every one. Among 140,000 to 150,000 clones listed, over 60% were seen once. Material: PBMCs. Source of these receptors: a man aged 40-49 years in good health and CMV-seropositive.

This clone is termed medium-sized. The chain couples TRBV6-5 to TRBJ2-6, with no clear D. V lost 2 bases, J lost 1 base, and 9 bases lay in between. Per germline, CDR1 MNHEY and CDR2 SVGAGI. CDR3 size: 16 residues. The CDR3 nucleotides read TGTGCCAGCAGTTACAGCCTAACGTCTGGGGCCAACGTCCTGACTTTC. Encoded protein: CASSYSLTSGANVLTF.

The chain is built from TRBV5-5 and TRBJ1-1; 9 bases map to TRBD1. Germline values: CDR1 SGHKS, CDR2 YYEKEE (reference sequence). V trimming: 4 bases; J trimming: 6 bases; junction bases outside the gene matches: 10. The CDR3 runs 15 residues. The CDR3 reads CASSGTGSVVSEAFF. CDR3 bases: TGTGCCAGCAGCGGGACAGGGAGCGTCGTGTCTGAAGCTTTCTTT.

V gene TRBV11-1 combines with J gene TRBJ1-2; D is unresolved. In germline, CDR1 is SGHAT, CDR2 FQDESV (reference sequence). The V end was cut by 1 base, the J end by 4 bases, with 10 bases between. The CDR3 extends over 14 amino acids. The DNA of the CDR3 is TGTGCCAGCAGCTTAGGAGGTACGTCCTATGGCTACACCTTC. Translating gives CASSLGGTSYGYTF.

The rearrangement links TRBV7-9 to TRBJ2-3; the D gene is possibly TRBD2 (7 bases). The V end was cut by 5 bases, the J end by 5 bases, with 11 bases between. CDR1 and CDR2 (germline): SEHNR, FQNEAQ (reference sequence). This CDR3 spans 13 amino acids. CDR3 DNA sequence: TGTGCCAGCAGCAAGGGGGGGAAAGATACGCAGTATTTT. This codes for CASSKGGKDTQYF.

The chain joins TRBV11-2 to TRBJ2-1; tentative D call: TRBD2 (5 bases). Deletions cut 2 bases from V and 5 bases from J, with 7 bases between. Germline values: CDR1 SGHAT, CDR2 FQNNGV. This CDR3 comprises 13 residues. The CDR3 is CASSLPGNNEQFF. The CDR3 DNA sequence: TGTGCCAGCAGCTTACCGGGGAACAATGAGCAGTTCTTC.

The rearrangement links TRBV5-6 to TRBJ2-5, with D possibly being TRBD2 (6 bases). This CDR3 region has 15 residues. V was trimmed by 6 bases and J by 6 bases, leaving 21 bases between them. In germline, CDR1 is SGHDT, CDR2 YYEEEE. This CDR3 reads CASTPVGAGRKTQYF. The CDR3 region has the DNA TGTGCCAGCACCCCTGTTGGGGCGGGGCGAAAGACCCAGTACTTC.

This clone appeared once. The CDR3 DNA reads as TGTGCCAGCAGCCCGCCCGGGACAGTTAACACCGGGGAGCTGTTTTTT. Its translation: CASSPPGTVNTGELFF. The chain employs TRBV5-4 and TRBJ2-2; 7 bases agree with TRBD1. This CDR3 is 16 amino acids long. The ends lost 4 bases at V and 2 bases at J; junction bases unmatched: 8. From germline, CDR1 is SGHNT and CDR2 YYREEE (reference sequence).

The J gene is TRBJ2-5, the V gene TRBV7-8; 7 nucleotides agree with TRBD1. V lost 5 bases to trimming and J lost 4 bases; unmatched junction nucleotides: 13. Germline CDR1 and CDR2: SGHVS and FQNEAQ. The CDR3 has 16 amino acids. The CDR3 sequence: CASSRPPDRVSETQYF. In nucleotides, the CDR3 is TGTGCCAGCAGCCGACCTCCCGACAGGGTATCAGAGACCCAGTACTTC.

This clone was observed a handful of times. Written as DNA, the CDR3 is TGTGCCAGCAATCCAGGGGAGGGGTTGAGAGGCTACACCTTC. It is translated as CASNPGEGLRGYTF. The gene calls are TRBV6-5 and TRBJ1-2, with D possibly matching TRBD1 (6 bases). CDR3 length: 14 amino acids. Trimming removed 7 bases at V and 8 bases at J, with 20 bases between. The germline V gene has CDR1 MNHEY and CDR2 SVGAGI.

The chain uses TRBV7-8 and TRBJ2-1; unclear D gene. Germline CDR1 reads SGHVS; CDR2 reads FQNEAQ. The CDR3 length is 12 residues. Trimming left V 5 bases short and J 5 bases short, with 7 bases between. The CDR3 region is CASSPRDNEQFF. In nucleotides, the CDR3 is TGTGCCAGCAGCCCCCGGGACAATGAGCAGTTCTTC.

The CDR3 nucleotides are TGTGCCAGCTCACCTCGAGACAGGGTATCAACCTACGAGCAGTACTTC. This translates into CASSPRDRVSTYEQYF. This rearrangement joins TRBV18 to TRBJ2-7; 7 nucleotides line up with TRBD1. V shed 3 bases and J 2 bases; nucleotides not matched to a gene: 10. Germline V gene sequence: CDR1 KGHSH, CDR2 LQKENI. The CDR3 has 16 amino acids.

The chain carries TRBV5-1 and TRBJ2-7, with 8 positions matching TRBD1. The CDR3 sequence is 15 residues long. The V and J ends lost 2 bases and 2 bases, in that order; junction bases with no gene match: 6. Germline CDR1 reads SGHRS; CDR2 reads YFSETQ. The CDR3 bases are TGCGCCAGCAGCTTAACCGGGACAGGTCCCTACGAGCAGTACTTC. This sequence encodes CASSLTGTGPYEQYF.

The CDR3 DNA reads TGTGCCAGTAGTATAGTAGGTCTAGCGCACTCCGTGGAGCAGTTCTTC. It codes for CASSIVGLAHSVEQFF. The V call is TRBV19, the J call TRBJ2-1; perhaps TRBD2 as D (6 bases). The CDR3 contains 16 residues. Between the trimmed V and J ends, which lost 1 base and 10 bases, there was a span of 20 bases. In germline, CDR1 is LNHDA, CDR2 SQIVND (reference sequence).

The J gene is TRBJ1-4, the V gene TRBV7-2, with D tentatively TRBD1 (5 bases). Germline CDR1 is SGHTA and CDR2 is FQGNSA. The CDR3 spans 15 residues. The V end lost 1 base, the J end lost 4 bases, and 10 bases lay between the germline ends. The CDR3 protein is CASSLEGQLNEKLFF. The CDR3 region has the DNA TGTGCCAGCAGCTTAGAAGGACAACTTAATGAAAAACTGTTTTTT.

The rearrangement joins TRBV28 to TRBJ2-5; a weak D match, TRBD1 (6 bases). The V end lost 6 bases, the J end lost 3 bases, and 11 bases lay between the germline ends. The germline gives CDR1 MDHEN, CDR2 SYDVKM. The CDR3 is made up of 13 amino acids. Written as DNA, the CDR3 is TGTGCCAGCAGATACAGGGCGGAAGAGACCCAGTACTTC. This encodes CASRYRAEETQYF.

The chain recombines TRBV18 with TRBJ2-1; TRBD1 matches 7 bases. CDR1 is KGHSH and CDR2 is LQKENI in the germline V gene. Trimming at V came to 4 bases and at J to 9 bases, leaving 9 bases not matched to a gene. The length of the CDR3 is 14 residues. The CDR3 nucleotides are TGTGCCAGCTCACTACCGGACAGGTACGGTGAGCAGTTCTTC. Amino acid sequence: CASSLPDRYGEQFF.

This clone was seen a few times. The V gene is TRBV16, the J gene TRBJ1-1; D gene uncertain. The CDR3 runs to 15 residues. With 3 bases removed from V and 1 base from J, the gap between germline ends came to 12 bases. Germline lookup yields CDR1 KGHSY and CDR2 FQNENV. CDR3 sequence reads: CASSHLEGTNTEAFF. CDR3 nucleotides: TGTGCCAGCAGCCATTTGGAGGGAACGAACACTGAAGCTTTCTTT.

The genes are TRBV7-2 and TRBJ2-1; 11 nucleotides line up with TRBD2. This CDR3 contains 13 residues. V lost 5 bases to trimming and J lost 15 bases; unmatched junction nucleotides: 9. Germline V gives CDR1 SGHTA, CDR2 FQGNSA. The CDR3 region is CASSTLAGGSPFF. The CDR3 DNA reads TGTGCCAGCAGCACCTTAGCGGGAGGGTCCCCGTTCTTC.

V gene TRBV11-2 combines with J gene TRBJ2-5, with a possible D match to TRBD1 (6 bases). The CDR3 length is 18 residues. The germline gives CDR1 SGHAT, CDR2 FQNNGV. Trimming removed 1 base from V and 4 bases from J, with 22 bases in between. The CDR3 sequence: CASSLGSGWVQGRETQYF. CDR3 in DNA: TGTGCCAGCAGCTTAGGTAGTGGTTGGGTACAGGGTAGAGAGACCCAGTACTTC.

The chain has TRBV7-3 and TRBJ2-6, with no clear D. CDR1 SGHTA and CDR2 FQGTGA come from the germline V gene. The length of the CDR3 is 17 residues. V dropped 3 bases and J dropped 1 base, with 13 bases sitting between them. The CDR3 DNA reads TGTGCCAGCAGCTTCCGCCTCGGCAGGTCTGGGGCCAACGTCCTGACTTTC. This codes for CASSFRLGRSGANVLTF. The full variable domain, in which reference TRBV7-3 and TRBJ2-6 provide the parts outside the CDR3, is GAGVSQTPSNKVTEKGKYVELRCDPISGHTALYWYRQSLGQGPEFLIYFQGTGAADDSGLPNDRFFAVRPEGSVSTLKIQRTERGDSAVYLCASSFRLGRSGANVLTFGAGSRLTVL.